These 25 T cell receptor beta chains were sequenced from one sample in a study of T cell repertoires in cytomegalovirus infection. Antigen specificity for these receptors is unknown. TCRdb independently ran MiXCR on the reads; one entry per CDR3 protein. The table shows a few hundred thousand distinct CDR3 sequences, with under 35% occurring only once. This specimen was cultured PBMCs, taken from culture after CMV antigen stimulation. Receptors originate from a human donor in good health (CMV status not recorded). Some clones in this sample may be carry-over from other donors' samples.

The rearrangement links TRBV7-9 to TRBJ1-3; tentatively, D is TRBD1 (6 bases). This CDR3 comprises 16 residues. Trimming removed 1 base at V and 0 bases at J, with 10 bases between. Germline V gene sequence: CDR1 SEHNR, CDR2 FQNEAQ (reference sequence). The CDR3 sequence: CASSLEGGASGNTIYF. In DNA, the CDR3 is TGTGCCAGCAGCTTAGAAGGGGGGGCCTCTGGAAACACCATATATTTT.

The chain is built from TRBV6-5 and TRBJ1-3, with D uncertain. The length of the CDR3 is 17 residues. With 0 bases removed from V and 0 bases from J, the gap between germline ends came to 12 bases. In germline, CDR1 is MNHEY, CDR2 SVGAGI. In DNA form, the CDR3 reads TGTGCCAGCAGTTACTCTCCGCTTACACTCTCTGGAAACACCATATATTTT. Protein: CASSYSPLTLSGNTIYF.

This clonotype was counted a few times. The V call is TRBV7-3, the J call TRBJ2-1; 14 bases align to TRBD2. The germline V gene encodes CDR1 SGHTA and CDR2 FQGTGA. This CDR3 is built from 17 residues. V was clipped by 5 bases and J by 6 bases; unmatched bases: 9. Here the CDR3 DNA reads TGTGCCAGCAGCCCCCCTACCGGGACTAGCGGGAGCAATGAGCAGTTCTTC. It is translated as CASSPPTGTSGSNEQFF.

This clonotype was counted only a few times. An end of the junction does not agree with germline; a read error may underlie this. The chain combines TRBV10-3 with TRBJ2-1; the match to TRBD1 covers 7 bases. From germline, CDR1 is ENHRY and CDR2 SYGVKD. The CDR3 contains 15 residues. The CDR3 region has the DNA TGTGCCATCAATGAGGGGGACAGTCCCTACAATGAGCAGTTCTTC. Its protein is CAINEGDSPYNEQFF.

This clonotype was counted between two and nine times. The genes are TRBV7-2 and TRBJ2-5; D call uncertain. Germline V gene data show CDR1 as SGHTA and CDR2 as FQGNSA. V lost 5 bases, J lost 2 bases, and 9 bases lay in between. The CDR3 has 13 amino acids. In DNA, the CDR3 is TGTGCCAGCAGCAACGACTGGCAAGAGACCCAGTACTTC. This encodes CASSNDWQETQYF.

This clonotype has just one count. The chain combines TRBV7-8 with TRBJ2-7; no reliable D call. This CDR3 is built from 15 residues. The ends were cut back, 5 bases at V and 0 bases at J, with 14 bases in the middle. Per the germline V gene, CDR1 is SGHVS and CDR2 is FQNEAQ. For the CDR3, the DNA is TGTGCCAGCAGCGAACCTCCGGGCCCCTCCTACGAGCAGTACTTC. Residues: CASSEPPGPSYEQYF.

This clonotype appeared many times. The genes are TRBV7-8 and TRBJ2-3; TRBD2 might be the D (6 bases). Trimming pared 5 bases from V and 2 bases from J, leaving 20 bases between. Germline V gene data show CDR1 as SGHVS and CDR2 as FQNEAQ. The CDR3 totals 17 residues. DNA for the CDR3: TGTGCCAGCAGCACCACCCCACCGGGAGCTATCACAGATACGCAGTATTTT. It yields the protein CASSTTPPGAITDTQYF.

This clonotype was counted a few times. The rearrangement links TRBV28 to TRBJ2-1; 14 bases agree with TRBD2. Per germline, CDR1 MDHEN and CDR2 SYDVKM. The trim removed 5 bases at V and 7 bases at J, leaving 10 bases unmatched. This CDR3 spans 17 amino acids. CDR3 sequence: CASSPTPGTSGSNEQFF. CDR3 DNA sequence: TGTGCCAGCAGTCCAACTCCCGGGACTAGCGGGAGTAATGAGCAGTTCTTC.

Ten or more counts support this clonotype. V is TRBV7-2 and J is TRBJ2-3; 8 bases are shared with TRBD2. Germline CDR1 is SGHTA and CDR2 is FQGNSA. The CDR3 is 15 amino acids. V lost 1 base to trimming and J lost 6 bases; unmatched junction nucleotides: 6. The CDR3 DNA is TGTGCCAGCAGCTTAGGGGGGACTAGGTGGGATACGCAGTATTTT. The encoded protein is CASSLGGTRWDTQYF.

The chain recombines TRBV19 with TRBJ1-1; maybe TRBD1 (5 bases). Between the trimmed V and J ends, which lost 6 bases and 2 bases, there was a span of 13 bases. The length of the CDR3 is 14 residues. Germline-derived CDR1 and CDR2 are LNHDA and SQIVND (reference sequence). In nucleotides, the CDR3 is TGTGCCAGTAGACCCCCGGGGGTAAACACTGAAGCTTTCTTT. Protein product: CASRPPGVNTEAFF. The full variable domain, completed using reference TRBV19 and TRBJ1-1, is DGGITQSPKYLFRKEGQNVTLSCEQNLNHDAMYWYRQDPGQGLRLIYYSQIVNDFQKGDIAEGYSVSREKKESFPLTVTSAQKNPTAFYLCASRPPGVNTEAFFGQGTRLTVV.

The sample holds a few counts of this clonotype. This chain connects TRBV24-1 to TRBJ2-7, with D uncertain. Trimming took 2 bases from V and 4 from J, leaving 5 bases between them. The CDR3 extends over 12 amino acids. Germline V CDR1 and CDR2: KGHDR, SFDVKD. The CDR3 here is CATSDSAYEQYF. CDR3 DNA: TGTGCCACCAGTGATTCGGCATACGAGCAGTACTTC.

The gene calls are TRBV7-2 and TRBJ2-2; D is ambiguous. V was shortened by 3 bases and J by 1 base, with 12 bases between the two germline ends. The CDR3 is 16 amino acids. Germline lookup yields CDR1 SGHTA and CDR2 FQGNSA. The CDR3 spells CASSFNSPLNTGELFF. The CDR3 region has the DNA TGTGCCAGCAGCTTTAACAGCCCGTTGAACACCGGGGAGCTGTTTTTT.

This clonotype was seen at least ten times. V and J are TRBV7-2 and TRBJ1-2; 8 bases map to TRBD1. This CDR3 contains 16 residues. Germline trimming cut 1 base from V and 6 bases from J; bases unmatched to any gene: 10. In germline, CDR1 is SGHTA, CDR2 FQGNSA. The CDR3 DNA is TGTGCCAGCAGCTTAGAGTTCGGCAGGGGGCTGGATGGCTACACCTTC. Translation gives CASSLEFGRGLDGYTF.

The chain recombines TRBV12-3 or TRBV12-4 with TRBJ1-2; the D gene is possibly TRBD1 (6 bases). V gave up 5 bases and J gave up 9 bases, with 10 bases separating them. This CDR3 has 11 residues. The CDR3, as DNA: TGTGCCAGCAGTCTGGACAGAAGCTACACCTTC. This codes for CASSLDRSYTF.

The chain uses TRBV20-1 and TRBJ2-1; D is unresolved. Germline V CDR1 and CDR2: DFQATT, SNEGSKA (reference sequence). The CDR3 has 11 amino acids. Trimming left V 4 bases short and J 3 bases short, with 4 bases between. The chain's CDR3 is CSAIHYNEQFF. In DNA, the CDR3 is TGCAGTGCTATCCACTACAATGAGCAGTTCTTC.

The chain uses TRBV7-6 and TRBJ2-1; 10 bases map to TRBD2. The V gene end was trimmed by 11 bases and the J gene end by 0 bases; junction bases not matched to a gene: 16. The germline CDR1 and CDR2 sequences are SGHVS and FNYEAQ. There are 18 residues in the CDR3. Here the CDR3 DNA reads TGTGCCGGGGCCGTGCGGGGACTAGCGCCGAGCTCCTACAATGAGCAGTTCTTC. This encodes CAGAVRGLAPSSYNEQFF.

The chain joins TRBV11-2 to TRBJ2-1; perhaps TRBD2 as D (5 bases). This CDR3 comprises 14 residues. V lost 4 bases and J lost 6, with 13 bases in between. From germline, CDR1 is SGHAT and CDR2 FQNNGV. In DNA form, the CDR3 reads TGTGCCAGCAGCTCCCGAGCGGACCTCAATGAGCAGTTCTTC. Its translation: CASSSRADLNEQFF. Based on the CDR3 plus reference TRBV11-2 and TRBJ2-1, the full variable domain is EAGVAQSPRYKIIEKRQSVAFWCNPISGHATLYWYQQILGQGPKLLIQFQNNGVVDDSQLPKDRFSAERLKGVDSTLKIQPAKLEDSAVYLCASSSRADLNEQFFGPGTRLTVL.

The DNA for the CDR3 is TGTGCCAGCAGTAACAGGGGGGTTAATGAAAAACTGTTTTTT. Protein product: CASSNRGVNEKLFF. The chain links TRBV27 to TRBJ1-4, with 8 nucleotides matching TRBD1. V shed 5 bases and J 4 bases; nucleotides not matched to a gene: 3. The CDR3 has 14 amino acids. Germline V gene data show CDR1 as MNHEY and CDR2 as SMNVEV (reference sequence).

The rearrangement links TRBV3-1 to TRBJ2-6, with a possible D match to TRBD1 (6 bases). Germline-derived CDR1 and CDR2 are LGHDT and YNNKEL (reference sequence). With 6 bases removed from V and 0 bases from J, the gap between germline ends came to 15 bases. CDR3 length: 17 amino acids. Here the CDR3 reads CASRQRDIYSGANVLTF. The CDR3 coding sequence is TGTGCCAGCAGGCAGAGGGACATTTACTCTGGGGCCAACGTCCTGACTTTC.

This clonotype was observed a few times. This rearrangement joins TRBV30 to TRBJ2-7; TRBD1 matches 8 bases. J was trimmed by 3 bases and V by 0 bases; bases with no gene match: 10. Germline-derived CDR1 and CDR2 are GTSNPN and SVGIG (reference sequence). The CDR3 spans 16 residues. CDR3 nucleotide sequence: TGTGCCTGGAGTGTACCAGAGAAAACAGGGGGCTACGAGCAGTACTTC. Amino acid sequence: CAWSVPEKTGGYEQYF.

This clonotype occurred many times. The DNA of the CDR3 is TGCGCCAGCAGCTTGGTCGGGACAGGGCGAGAGACCCAGTACTTC. This codes for CASSLVGTGRETQYF. The chain combines TRBV5-1 with TRBJ2-5, with 9 bases aligning to TRBD1. Trimming took 0 bases from V and 4 from J; bases not matched to a gene: 4. Looked up from germline, CDR1 is SGHRS and CDR2 is YFSETQ. The CDR3 sequence is 15 residues long.

The CDR3 protein is CASSLNSPTRGSSYNSPLHF. CDR3 nucleotide sequence: TGTGCCAGCAGCTTAAATTCCCCTACGCGAGGGAGCTCCTATAATTCACCCCTCCACTTT. This chain links TRBV11-2 with TRBJ1-6; D ambiguous. From germline, CDR1 is SGHAT and CDR2 FQNNGV. There are 20 residues in the CDR3. Trimming took off 2 bases at V and 0 bases at J, with 20 bases between the two ends.

This clonotype was observed many times. This sequence joins TRBV5-4 and TRBJ2-7; tentatively, D is TRBD1 or TRBD2 (6 bases each). The CDR3 has 15 residues. V was cut by 6 bases and J by 5 bases, with 21 bases left in between. Germline CDR1 SGHNT, CDR2 YYREEE (reference sequence). CDR3 coding DNA: TGTGCCAGCACCCCCCCGGGGGCCCGGTACCACGAGCAGTACTTC. This codes for CASTPPGARYHEQYF.

The chain uses TRBV27 and TRBJ2-2, with TRBD2 matching 8 bases. The V gene end was trimmed by 3 bases and the J gene end by 2 bases; junction bases not matched to a gene: 17. Germline V CDR1 and CDR2: MNHEY, SMNVEV (reference sequence). The CDR3 consists of 20 residues. The CDR3 region has the DNA TGTGCCAGCAGTTTGACCGGGGTTCATAGGGCGGGAGGAAACACCGGGGAGCTGTTTTTT. It yields the protein CASSLTGVHRAGGNTGELFF.

This clonotype was counted a few times. The chain employs TRBV20-1 and TRBJ1-1; D not certain. Germline-derived CDR1 and CDR2 are DFQATT and SNEGSKA (reference sequence). This CDR3 contains 13 residues. Trimming pared 4 bases from V and 6 bases from J, leaving 15 bases between. CDR3 sequence: CSAIRSPRAEAFF. DNA for the CDR3: TGCAGTGCTATCAGATCCCCAAGGGCTGAAGCTTTCTTT.